The source of this T cell receptor (beta chain) is a study of T cell responses to AZD1222 COVID-19 vaccine. Study summary: Analyses pooled second doses at about 4 or about 12 weeks.

Study findings and constraints: Close to half of spike-specific TCRs reportedly recognize unmutated variant regions. Donors were chiefly white British, with a greater number of females, and clonal diversity was perhaps underestimated. No repertoire was sampled before or during the peak T cell response, only after it.

With regard to this clone: Its antigen is unknown.

Some clones are missing from TCRdb's copy, which holds only in-frame ones; the method was immunoSEQ multiplex PCR. The sample gives roughly 120,000 clones, roughly 90% of which show up once; around 3.5% is in the top ten. Trimming shortened V by 5 bases and J by 6 bases, and 17 bases separated the two germline ends. The CDR3 covers 16 residues. Germline V gives CDR1 MNHEY, CDR2 SVGEGT. This TCR was recovered from an adult in good health. Material: peripheral blood, obtained on day 0 of AZD1222 vaccination. The gene calls are TRBV6-2 or TRBV6-3 and TRBJ1-6; D is unresolved. In nucleotides, the CDR3 is TGTGCCAGCAGTCGGACTAGAGGGCAGACTAATTCACCCCTCCACTTT. Encoded protein: CASSRTRGQTNSPLHF.